The entry that follows covers one T cell receptor (beta chain) sequence. Sequencing used immunoSEQ multiplex PCR; TCRdb keeps in-frame clones, though not all of them. The repertoire holds 10,000 to 15,000 clones, with about 65% as singletons. This sample is drawn from a study of sequential checkpoint blockade in melanoma. Indicated treatment: randomized to nivolumab then ipilimumab (arm A) or the reverse (arm B). This CDR3 spans 15 amino acids. The V end was cut by 5 bases, the J end by 1 base, with 13 bases between. From germline, CDR1 is SEHNR and CDR2 FQNEAQ (reference sequence). The chain recombines TRBV7-9 with TRBJ2-3, with D possibly being TRBD1 (6 bases). The sample here was CD8+ T cells sorted from blood (inferred from file names), taken from a patient given nivolumab and ipilimumab in sequence. The receptor's source is a human donor with melanoma. The CDR3 loop is CASSPWDIGTDTQYF. In DNA form, the CDR3 reads TGTGCCAGCAGCCCGTGGGACATCGGCACAGATACGCAGTATTTT.